The rows below give T cell receptor beta chains drawn from one sample of a study of blood T cell repertoires in COVID-19. Only in-frame clones appear in the TCRdb table, and some are missing; sequencing was by immunoSEQ multiplex PCR. The sample includes roughly 300,000 clones, about 90% of them seen just once. The sample consisted of PBMCs or T cells enriched from blood (not recorded which). Source of these receptors: a woman in her twenties or thirties who had recovered from COVID-19. The CDR3 runs from the conserved cysteine through the conserved F or W. The D gene is left open where the match is weak. Clone size, where shown, is once, few, many, or a class for clones that have expanded.

clone_size d_call j_call v_call cdr3_nt cdr3_aa
. . TRBJ2-7 TRBV11-2 TGTGCCAGCAGCACTTACTTAGCGGAGGGCTCCTACGAGCAGTACTTC CASSTYLAEGSYEQYF
. TRBD1 TRBJ1-1 TRBV7-2 TGTGCCAGCAGCTTACTACCGGGACAGGGCCTGGGGGACGGTGAAGCTTTCTTT CASSLLPGQGLGDGEAFF
. . TRBJ2-7 TRBV7-9 TGTGCCAGCAGCCCGGCGGGTAACTACGAGCAGTACTTC CASSPAGNYEQYF
. TRBD1 TRBJ2-7 TRBV11-2 TGTGCCAGCAGCTGGACAGGGGGCGAGCAGTACTTC CASSWTGGEQYF
. . TRBJ1-2 TRBV21-1 TGTGCCAGCAGTACGACGGCGGTCGCTAACTATGGCTACACCTTC CASSTTAVANYGYTF
. . TRBJ1-2 TRBV2 TGTGCCAGCAGGCTAGGACAGTACTATGGCTACACCTTC CASRLGQYYGYTF
once . TRBJ1-3 TRBV5-4 TGTGCCAGCAGCTTGGCCAACGGTCCAGGGGCTGGAAACACCATATATTTT CASSLANGPGAGNTIYF
. . TRBJ1-4 TRBV7-8 TGTGCCAGCAGCTTAGGACCCCGGCCCGGGGCAACTAATGAAAAACTGTTTTTT CASSLGPRPGATNEKLFF
. . TRBJ1-4 TRBV3-1/TRBV3-2 TGTGCCAGCAGCGGAGCGGGGGTAGGATTGAATGAAAAACTGTTTTTT CASSGAGVGLNEKLFF
. TRBD1 TRBJ2-7 TRBV27 TGTGCCAGCAGTTTATTGGGGACAGGGGGGACCTACGAGCAGTACTTC CASSLLGTGGTYEQYF
. . TRBJ2-6 TRBV5-8 TGTGCCAGCAGCTTGTACGGGACTGGGGCCAACGTCCTGACTTTC CASSLYGTGANVLTF
. . TRBJ2-7 TRBV2 TGTGCCAGCAGTACAAGGGGCGAGCAGTACTTC CASSTRGEQYF
few . TRBJ1-2 TRBV6-4 TGTGCCAGCAGTGACCGTACGGTCTATGGCTACACCTTC CASSDRTVYGYTF
. TRBD2 TRBJ2-7 TRBV3-1/TRBV3-2 TGTGCCAGCAGAGCGGGGGCCCTCTACGAGCAGTACTTC CASRAGALYEQYF
. TRBD1 TRBJ1-3 TRBV30 TGTGCCTGGAGTGGCGACAGGGCAAAACCTAGCCTCTCTGGAAACACCATATATTTT CAWSGDRAKPSLSGNTIYF
. . TRBJ1-1 TRBV29-1 TGCAGCGCCCAGACAGTAATGAACACTGAAGCTTTCTTT CSAQTVMNTEAFF
. TRBD2 TRBJ2-2 TRBV4-3 TGCGCCAGCAGCCAAGCGGGGGGATGGGGGGAGCTGTTTTTT CASSQAGGWGELFF
. . TRBJ1-2 TRBV15 TGTGCCACCAGCAGGGGGGACACCTCTGACTATGGCTACACCTTC CATSRGDTSDYGYTF
. . TRBJ2-7 TRBV6-5 TGTGCCAGCAGTTACTCGAATTCGGGTTACGAGCAGTACTTC CASSYSNSGYEQYF
. . TRBJ2-2 TRBV5-1 TGCGCCAGCAGCTTCTCGCAGGGTCGGCCCGGGGAGCTGTTTTTT CASSFSQGRPGELFF
. . TRBJ1-1 TRBV27 TGTGCCAGCAGTTCCAGACAGTACACTGAAGCTTTCTTT CASSSRQYTEAFF
once . TRBJ1-5 TRBV19 TGTGCCAGTAGTATAGTCGGAACAGGGTCTCAGCCCCAGCATTTT CASSIVGTGSQPQHF
few . TRBJ1-1 TRBV12-3/TRBV12-4 TGTGCCAGCAGTTCTCCGGGGATCCCTGAAGCTTTCTTT CASSSPGIPEAFF
. . TRBJ1-4 TRBV28 TGTGCCAGCAGCCCACACGGGTGGAGGGTCCCGAATGAAAAACTGTTTTTT CASSPHGWRVPNEKLFF
. . TRBJ1-3 TRBV12-5 TGTGCTAGTGGGCCTACGGGGTCTGGAAACACCATATATTTT CASGPTGSGNTIYF
. TRBD1 TRBJ2-1 TRBV5-1 TGCGCCAGCAGCTTGGCCGGGACAGGCTCCTACAATGAGCAGTTCTTC CASSLAGTGSYNEQFF
. . TRBJ1-5 TRBV11-2 TGTGCCAGCAGCCAATCCTATAGCAATCAGCCCCAGCATTTT CASSQSYSNQPQHF
. TRBD2 TRBJ2-3 TRBV4-1 TGCGCCAGCAGCCAAGGACTAGCGGGGGTTACAGATACGCAGTATTTT CASSQGLAGVTDTQYF
. . TRBJ1-5 TRBV28 TGTGCCAGCAGTTTTATAAGAGGGGGAGATCAGCCCCAGCATTTT CASSFIRGGDQPQHF
few . TRBJ2-5 TRBV7-2 TGTGCCAGCAGCTTCGGGGACATAGAGACCCAGTACTTC CASSFGDIETQYF
. TRBD2 TRBJ2-1 TRBV9 TGTGCCAGCAGCGGGGGACTAATTGTCGATGAGCAGTTCTTC CASSGGLIVDEQFF
. . TRBJ2-7 TRBV14 TGTGCCAGCAGCCAAGATTTAACCTACGAGCAGTACTTC CASSQDLTYEQYF
. . TRBJ1-1 TRBV10-1 TGCGCCAGCAGTGGATCGGGGGGCACGGACACTGAAGCTTTCTTT CASSGSGGTDTEAFF
. TRBD1 TRBJ2-3 TRBV2 TGTGCCAGCAGTGCCTCCCTGGACAGGCTCACAGATACGCAGTATTTT CASSASLDRLTDTQYF
. . TRBJ2-3 TRBV7-2 TGTGCCAGCAGCTTAGGTATAGCGAGAGCTAGCACAGATACGCAGTATTTT CASSLGIARASTDTQYF
. . TRBJ2-3 TRBV2 TGTGCCAGCAGTGAAGGTTCAGGGACAAACACAGATACGCAGTATTTT CASSEGSGTNTDTQYF
. . TRBJ2-5 TRBV29-1 TGCAGCGTTGACGGTGGCAGGGTTGAGACCCAGTACTTC CSVDGGRVETQYF
. TRBD1 TRBJ1-4 TRBV5-6 TGTGCCAGCAGCCCCCGGGACAGGGGATCAACTAATGAAAAACTGTTTTTT CASSPRDRGSTNEKLFF
once . TRBJ2-3 TRBV24-1 TGTGCCACCGGAAGCGGGTCAGATACGCAGTATTTT CATGSGSDTQYF
. TRBD1 TRBJ2-5 TRBV2 TGTGCCAGCAGTGAAGGCAGGGGGACAGAGACCCAGTACTTC CASSEGRGTETQYF
. TRBD2 TRBJ2-7 TRBV7-2 TGTGCCAGCAGCAAGGTTGGAGTAGTGGCTAGCGGCTCCTACGAGCAGTACTTC CASSKVGVVASGSYEQYF
. TRBD2 TRBJ2-5 TRBV7-9 TGTGCCAGCAGCCCTGGACTAGCGGGGGGGCTTATGCAAGAGACCCAGTACTTC CASSPGLAGGLMQETQYF
. TRBD1 TRBJ2-3 TRBV12-5 TGTGCTAGTGGTGAGTCCGGGACAGGGGGCCCAGATACGCAGTATTTT CASGESGTGGPDTQYF
. TRBD2 TRBJ2-1 TRBV28 TGTGCCAGCAGTCTAGCGGGGTATGAGCAGTTCTTC CASSLAGYEQFF
. . TRBJ1-1 TRBV29-1 TGCAGCGTTGTCTTGGGGCAGGGGAACACTGAAGCTTTCTTT CSVVLGQGNTEAFF
. TRBD1 TRBJ2-7 TRBV7-2 TGTGCCAGCAGCTATGGGACAGGGCCCTACGAGCAGTACTTC CASSYGTGPYEQYF
. TRBD1 TRBJ1-2 TRBV5-6 TGTGCCAGGACAGGGGCCACTAACTATGGCTACACCTTC CARTGATNYGYTF
. TRBD1 TRBJ2-2 TRBV6-5 TGTGCCATATCCGGGACAGGCCTGAACACCGGGGAGCTGTTTTTT CAISGTGLNTGELFF
. TRBD1 TRBJ2-1 TRBV5-1 TGCGCCAGCAGCTTGCGGACAGGGTCTTACAATGAGCAGTTCTTC CASSLRTGSYNEQFF
. TRBD2 TRBJ2-1 TRBV11-2 TGTGCCAGCAGTTGGACTAGCGGGGGGGCTATGCCCAATGAGCAGTTCTTC CASSWTSGGAMPNEQFF
once . TRBJ2-7 TRBV2 TGTGCCAGCAGTGAAAACAGGGCCCACGAGCAGTACTTC CASSENRAHEQYF